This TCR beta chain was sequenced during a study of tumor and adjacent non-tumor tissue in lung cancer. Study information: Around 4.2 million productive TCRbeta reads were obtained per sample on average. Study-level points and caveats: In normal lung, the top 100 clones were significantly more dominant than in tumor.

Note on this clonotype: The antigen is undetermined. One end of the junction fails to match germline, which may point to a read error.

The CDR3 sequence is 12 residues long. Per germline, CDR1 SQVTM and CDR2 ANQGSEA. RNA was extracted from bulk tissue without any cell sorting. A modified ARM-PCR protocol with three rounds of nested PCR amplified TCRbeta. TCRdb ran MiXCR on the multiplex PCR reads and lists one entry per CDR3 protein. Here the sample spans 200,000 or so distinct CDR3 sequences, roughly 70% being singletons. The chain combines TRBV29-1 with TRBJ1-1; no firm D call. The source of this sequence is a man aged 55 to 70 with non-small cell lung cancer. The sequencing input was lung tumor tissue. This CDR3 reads CSVEGGSAEALF. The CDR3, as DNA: TGTAGCGTAGAAGGTGGATCCGCTGAAGCTCTCTTT.